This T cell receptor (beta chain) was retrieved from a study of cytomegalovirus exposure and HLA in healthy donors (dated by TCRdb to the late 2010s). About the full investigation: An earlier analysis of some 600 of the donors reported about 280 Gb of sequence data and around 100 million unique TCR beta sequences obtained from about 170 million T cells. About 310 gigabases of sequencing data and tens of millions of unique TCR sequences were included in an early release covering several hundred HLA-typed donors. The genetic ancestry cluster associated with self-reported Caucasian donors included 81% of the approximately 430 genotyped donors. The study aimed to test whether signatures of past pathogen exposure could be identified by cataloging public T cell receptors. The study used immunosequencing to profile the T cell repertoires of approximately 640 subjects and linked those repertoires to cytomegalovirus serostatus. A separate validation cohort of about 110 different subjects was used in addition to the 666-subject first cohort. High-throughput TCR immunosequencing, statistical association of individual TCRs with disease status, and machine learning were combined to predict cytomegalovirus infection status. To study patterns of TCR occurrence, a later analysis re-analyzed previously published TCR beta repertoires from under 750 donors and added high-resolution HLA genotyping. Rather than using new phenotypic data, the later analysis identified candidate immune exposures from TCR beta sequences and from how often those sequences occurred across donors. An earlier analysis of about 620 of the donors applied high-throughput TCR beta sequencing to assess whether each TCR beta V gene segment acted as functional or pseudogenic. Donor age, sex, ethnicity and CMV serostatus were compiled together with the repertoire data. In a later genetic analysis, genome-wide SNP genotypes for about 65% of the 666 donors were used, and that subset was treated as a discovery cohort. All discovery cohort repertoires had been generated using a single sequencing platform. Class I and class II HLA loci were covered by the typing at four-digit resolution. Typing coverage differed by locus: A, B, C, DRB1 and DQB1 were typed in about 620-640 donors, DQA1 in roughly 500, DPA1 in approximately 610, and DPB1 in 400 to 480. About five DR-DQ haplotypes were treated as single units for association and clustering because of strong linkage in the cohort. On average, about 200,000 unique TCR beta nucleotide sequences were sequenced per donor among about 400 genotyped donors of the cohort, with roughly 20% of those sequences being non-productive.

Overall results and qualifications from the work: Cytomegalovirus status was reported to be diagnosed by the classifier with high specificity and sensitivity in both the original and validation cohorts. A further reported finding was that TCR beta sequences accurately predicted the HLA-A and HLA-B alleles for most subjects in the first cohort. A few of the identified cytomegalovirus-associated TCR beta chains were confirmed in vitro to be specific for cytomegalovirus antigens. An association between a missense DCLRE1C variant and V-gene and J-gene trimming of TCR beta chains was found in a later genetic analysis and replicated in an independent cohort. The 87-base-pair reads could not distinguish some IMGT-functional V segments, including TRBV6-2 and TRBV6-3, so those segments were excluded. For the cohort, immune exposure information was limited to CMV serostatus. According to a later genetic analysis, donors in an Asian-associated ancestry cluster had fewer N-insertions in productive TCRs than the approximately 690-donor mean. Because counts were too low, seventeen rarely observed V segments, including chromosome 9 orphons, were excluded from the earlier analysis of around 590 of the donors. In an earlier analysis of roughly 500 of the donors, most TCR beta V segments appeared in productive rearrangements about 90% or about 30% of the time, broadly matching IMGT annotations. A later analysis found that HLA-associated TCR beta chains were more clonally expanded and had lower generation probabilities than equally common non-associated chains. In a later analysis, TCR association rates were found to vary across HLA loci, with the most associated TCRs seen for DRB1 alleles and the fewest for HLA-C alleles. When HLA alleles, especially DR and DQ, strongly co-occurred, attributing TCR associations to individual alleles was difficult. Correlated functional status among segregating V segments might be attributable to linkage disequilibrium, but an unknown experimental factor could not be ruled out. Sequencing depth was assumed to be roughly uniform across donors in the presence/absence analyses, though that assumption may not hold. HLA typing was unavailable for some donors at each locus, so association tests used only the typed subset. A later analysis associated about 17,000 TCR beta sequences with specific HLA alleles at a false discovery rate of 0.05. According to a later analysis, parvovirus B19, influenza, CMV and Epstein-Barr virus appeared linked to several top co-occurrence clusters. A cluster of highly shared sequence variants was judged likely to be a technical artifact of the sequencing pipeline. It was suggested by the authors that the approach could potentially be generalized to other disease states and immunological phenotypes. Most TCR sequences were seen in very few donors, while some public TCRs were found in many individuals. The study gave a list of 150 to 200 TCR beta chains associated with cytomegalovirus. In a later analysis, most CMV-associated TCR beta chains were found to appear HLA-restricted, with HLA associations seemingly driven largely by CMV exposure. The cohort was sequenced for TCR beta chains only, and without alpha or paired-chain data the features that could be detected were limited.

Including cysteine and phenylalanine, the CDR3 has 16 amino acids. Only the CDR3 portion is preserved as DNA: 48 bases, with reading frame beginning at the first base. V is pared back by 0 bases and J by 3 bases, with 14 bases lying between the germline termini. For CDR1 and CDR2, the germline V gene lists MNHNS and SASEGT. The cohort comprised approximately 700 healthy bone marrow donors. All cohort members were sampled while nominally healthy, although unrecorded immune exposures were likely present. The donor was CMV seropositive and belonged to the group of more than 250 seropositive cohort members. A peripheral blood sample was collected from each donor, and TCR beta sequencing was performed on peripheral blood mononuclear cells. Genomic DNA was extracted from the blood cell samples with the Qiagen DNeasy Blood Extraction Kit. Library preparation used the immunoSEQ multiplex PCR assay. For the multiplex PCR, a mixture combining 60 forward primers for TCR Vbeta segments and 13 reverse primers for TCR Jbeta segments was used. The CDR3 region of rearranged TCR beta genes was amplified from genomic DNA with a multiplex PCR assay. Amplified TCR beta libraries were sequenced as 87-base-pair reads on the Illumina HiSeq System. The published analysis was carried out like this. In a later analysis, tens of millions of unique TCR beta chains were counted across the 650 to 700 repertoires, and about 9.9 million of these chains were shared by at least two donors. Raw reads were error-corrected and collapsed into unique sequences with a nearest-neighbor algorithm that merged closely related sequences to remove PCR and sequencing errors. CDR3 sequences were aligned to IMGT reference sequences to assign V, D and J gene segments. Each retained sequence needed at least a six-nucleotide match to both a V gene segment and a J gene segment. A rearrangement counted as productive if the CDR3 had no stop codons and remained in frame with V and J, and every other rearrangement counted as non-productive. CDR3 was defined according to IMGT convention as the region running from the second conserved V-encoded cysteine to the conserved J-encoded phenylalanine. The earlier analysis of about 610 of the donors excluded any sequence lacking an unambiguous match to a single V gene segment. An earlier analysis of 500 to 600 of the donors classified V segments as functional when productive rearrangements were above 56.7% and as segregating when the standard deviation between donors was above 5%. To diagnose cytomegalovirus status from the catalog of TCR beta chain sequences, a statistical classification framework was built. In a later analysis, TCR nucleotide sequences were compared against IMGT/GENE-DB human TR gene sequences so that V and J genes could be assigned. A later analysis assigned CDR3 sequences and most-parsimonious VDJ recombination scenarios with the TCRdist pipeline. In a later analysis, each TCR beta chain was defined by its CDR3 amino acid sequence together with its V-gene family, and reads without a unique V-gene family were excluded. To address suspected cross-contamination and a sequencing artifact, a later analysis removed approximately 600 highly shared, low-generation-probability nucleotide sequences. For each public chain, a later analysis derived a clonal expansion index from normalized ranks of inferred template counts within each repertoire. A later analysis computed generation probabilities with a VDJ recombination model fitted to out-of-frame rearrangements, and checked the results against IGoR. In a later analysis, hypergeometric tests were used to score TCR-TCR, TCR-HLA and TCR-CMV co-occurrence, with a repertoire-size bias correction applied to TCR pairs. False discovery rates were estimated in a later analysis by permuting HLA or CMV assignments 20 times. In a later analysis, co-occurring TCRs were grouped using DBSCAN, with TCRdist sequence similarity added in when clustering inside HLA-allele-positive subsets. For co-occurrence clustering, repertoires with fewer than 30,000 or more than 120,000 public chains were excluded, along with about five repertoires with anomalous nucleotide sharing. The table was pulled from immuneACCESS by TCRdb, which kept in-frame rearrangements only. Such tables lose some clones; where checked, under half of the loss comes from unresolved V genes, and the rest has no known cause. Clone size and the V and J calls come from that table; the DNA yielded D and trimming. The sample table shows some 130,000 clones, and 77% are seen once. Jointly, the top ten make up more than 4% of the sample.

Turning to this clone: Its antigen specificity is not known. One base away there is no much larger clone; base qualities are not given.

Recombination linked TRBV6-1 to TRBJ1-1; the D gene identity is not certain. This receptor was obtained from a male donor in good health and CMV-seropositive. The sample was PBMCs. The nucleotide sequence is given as TGTGCCAGCAGTGAAGCGACGGGTTCAGCTTACACTGAAGCTTTCTTT. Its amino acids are CASSEATGSAYTEAFF.